Listed here are 31 T cell receptor beta chains from one sample, sequenced in a study of blood T cells in healthy people across ages. The authors ran a second PCR of roughly 6 to 12 cycles using a sample-barcoded 5' primer and a J-beta primer mix. TCRdb reanalysed the 5' RACE reads using MiXCR and keeps one entry per CDR3 protein. In the table there are about 730,000 distinct CDR3 sequences, 43% of which are singletons. Sequencing was performed on blood. These receptors came from a woman aged 60-75 years in good health.

This clonotype was recorded only once. The chain recombines TRBV20-1 with TRBJ1-6; D not resolved. With 3 bases removed from V and 6 bases from J, the gap between germline ends came to 15 bases. The CDR3 has 15 residues. Germline CDR1 reads DFQATT; CDR2 reads SNEGSKA (reference sequence). CDR3 loop: CSASPKMVPNSPLHF. The CDR3 DNA reads TGCAGTGCTAGTCCAAAGATGGTTCCTAATTCACCCCTCCACTTT.

V usage is TRBV27 and J usage is TRBJ2-5; D not certain. Between the trimmed V and J ends, which lost 6 bases and 7 bases, there was a span of 9 bases. The CDR3 runs to 11 residues. The germline CDR1 and CDR2 sequences are MNHEY and SMNVEV (reference sequence). CDR3 nucleotide sequence: TGTGCCAGCAGCCGCGGCGGGACCCAGTACTTC. Encoded protein: CASSRGGTQYF.

This clonotype was detected only a few times. The J gene is TRBJ1-1, the V gene TRBV28; D is ambiguous. V was cut by 5 bases and J by 1 base, with 5 bases left in between. The V gene's germline CDR1 is MDHEN and CDR2 SYDVKM. The CDR3 totals 12 residues. As DNA, the CDR3 is TGTGCCAGCAGTATTCCGAACACTGAAGCTTTCTTT. Translated, it gives CASSIPNTEAFF.

On this clonotype itself: The conserved closing phenylalanine or tryptophan is absent in this CDR3, likely reflecting a read error. The genes are TRBV5-1 and TRBJ2-7, with TRBD1 matching 8 bases. Germline-derived CDR1 and CDR2 are SGHRS and YFSETQ. The CDR3 totals 15 residues. Losses at the gene ends were 4 bases for V and 0 bases for J; bases not matched to a gene: 6. The CDR3 spells CASSEGQGGSYEQYI. The CDR3 bases are TGCGCCAGCAGCGAAGGACAGGGAGGCTCCTACGAGCAGTACATC.

The rearrangement uses TRBV29-1 and TRBJ2-5, with TRBD1 identical over 10 bases. This CDR3 has 16 residues. Germline CDR1 is SQVTM and CDR2 is ANQGSEA. Unmatched junction bases numbered 9, after V lost 0 bases and J lost 5 bases. CDR3 loop: CSVEDDSTGGAETQYF. The CDR3 nucleotides are TGCAGCGTTGAAGACGACTCGACAGGGGGCGCGGAGACCCAGTACTTC.

About this clonotype: The junction and the germline gene differ at one end; a read error may be behind it. This chain links TRBV3-1 with TRBJ1-2, with D perhaps matching TRBD1 (5 bases). This CDR3 is 13 amino acids long. Germline V gives CDR1 LGHDT, CDR2 YNNKEL (reference sequence). The CDR3 loop reads CASSRQPNYDYTF. In nucleotides, the CDR3 is TGTGCCAGCAGCCGACAGCCTAACTATGACTACACCTTC.

About this clonotype itself: A read error may be the cause here, since a much bigger clone is one base away. The V gene is TRBV10-3, the J gene TRBJ2-1, with TRBD1 matching 7 bases. Per the germline V gene, CDR1 is ENHRY and CDR2 is SYGVKD. V trimming: 5 bases; J trimming: 13 bases; junction bases outside the gene matches: 14. This CDR3 is built from 14 residues. The CDR3: CAISSGQLKETQFF. The CDR3 DNA is TGTGCCATCAGTTCGGGACAGCTCAAAGAGACCCAGTTCTTC.

This chain links TRBV12-3 or TRBV12-4 with TRBJ2-4, with D perhaps assigned TRBD1 or TRBD2 (5 bases each). The CDR3 covers 14 residues. Between the trimmed V and J ends, which lost 3 bases and 1 base, there was a span of 7 bases. DNA for the CDR3: TGTGCCAGCAGTTTCGAGGGGGCCAAAAACATTCAGTACTTC. Encoded protein: CASSFEGAKNIQYF.

A few counts support this clonotype. The genes are TRBV9 and TRBJ2-4; 11 bases map to TRBD1. The end of the DNA aligns better with TRBJ2-7, so the J call may be wrong. The CDR3 covers 15 residues. From germline, CDR1 is SGDLS and CDR2 YYNGEE. Written as DNA, the CDR3 is TGTGCCAGCAGCGTAGGAGGGACAGGGGGATTCGAGCAGTACTTC. Its protein product is CASSVGGTGGFEQYF.

J is TRBJ2-3 and V is TRBV13; 12 bases are a match to TRBD2. The CDR3 has 18 residues. Trimming removed 5 bases from V and 1 base from J; junction bases left unmatched: 10. The germline gives CDR1 PRHDT, CDR2 FYEKMQ (reference sequence). CDR3 residues: CASSPTSGSSIGTDTQYF. As DNA, the CDR3 is TGTGCCAGCAGCCCGACTAGCGGGAGTTCGATAGGCACAGATACGCAGTATTTT.

This clonotype was counted a few times. This sequence joins TRBV20-1 and TRBJ2-7; D might be TRBD1 or TRBD2, each matching 6 bases. V was clipped by 6 bases and J by 4 bases, with 16 bases between them. The CDR3 has 13 residues. Germline loops: CDR1 DFQATT, CDR2 SNEGSKA (reference sequence). Here the CDR3 DNA reads TGCAGTGCCGAAGCAAGGGGGGTTTACGAGCAGTACTTC. Translation: CSAEARGVYEQYF.

The rearrangement uses TRBV10-2 and TRBJ2-6; no definite D call. Germline-derived CDR1 and CDR2 are WSHSY and SAAADI. The CDR3 consists of 18 residues. Deletions cut 5 bases from V and 0 bases from J, with 17 bases between. As DNA, the CDR3 is TGCGCCAGCAGTAGTTCCGGGTCCTGGGCCTCTGGGGCCAACGTCCTGACTTTC. Translating it yields CASSSSGSWASGANVLTF.

This clonotype was found a few times. J is TRBJ1-2 and V is TRBV12-3 or TRBV12-4, with D unresolved. This CDR3 is built from 13 residues. V was clipped by 3 bases and J by 4 bases, with 9 bases between them. The CDR3 loop is CASSFAGSYGYTF. CDR3 DNA sequence: TGTGCCAGCAGTTTTGCAGGCTCCTATGGCTACACCTTC.

There are a few counts of this clonotype. The chain joins TRBV7-9 to TRBJ1-2; 7 nucleotides align to TRBD1. V was pared by 1 base and J by 4 bases, with 12 bases of the junction left unmatched. CDR1 and CDR2 (germline): SEHNR, FQNEAQ (reference sequence). The CDR3 totals 17 residues. The CDR3 region has the DNA TGTGCCAGCAGCTTAGAAGGGGTAGGGGGCTCACCCTATGGCTACACCTTC. Amino acid sequence: CASSLEGVGGSPYGYTF.

The genes are TRBV7-9 and TRBJ2-7, with 8 bases aligning to TRBD2. Losses at the gene ends were 1 base for V and 3 bases for J; bases not matched to a gene: 14. From germline, CDR1 is SEHNR and CDR2 FQNEAQ (reference sequence). This CDR3 is 18 amino acids long. The CDR3 loop reads CASSLVGPLAGLNYEQYF. The CDR3 DNA reads as TGTGCCAGCAGCTTAGTTGGCCCCTTAGCGGGGCTTAACTACGAGCAGTACTTC.

J is TRBJ2-5 and V is TRBV11-2; no clear D gene. The tail of the sequence fits TRBJ2-7 better, so the J call may be wrong. The CDR3 length is 13 residues. Germline values: CDR1 SGHAT, CDR2 FQNNGV. CDR3 sequence reads: CASSLALGPEQYF. In DNA, the CDR3 is TGTGCCAGCAGCTTAGCCTTGGGCCCCGAGCAGTACTTC.

A few counts support this clonotype. The chain has TRBV7-2 and TRBJ1-2, with D hard to call. The CDR3 covers 14 residues. Germline V CDR1 and CDR2: SGHTA, FQGNSA. The V gene lost 4 bases and the J gene lost 0 bases, with 9 bases spanning the gap. CDR3: CASSSGPANYGYTF. The DNA for the CDR3 is TGTGCCAGCAGCTCCGGACCGGCTAACTATGGCTACACCTTC.

This clonotype was detected a few times. The gene calls are TRBV18 and TRBJ2-7, with 7 bases aligning to TRBD2. There are 12 residues in the CDR3. The J segment lost 5 bases and the V segment lost 6 bases, leaving 4 bases of the junction unmatched. Germline assignment: CDR1 KGHSH and CDR2 LQKENI. This CDR3 is CASSPGLDEQYF. CDR3 DNA: TGTGCCAGCTCGCCCGGACTAGACGAGCAGTACTTC.

Comment on this clonotype: At one of its ends the junction is not consistent with the germline gene, which may arise from a read error. This chain joins TRBV6-2 or TRBV6-3 and TRBJ2-1; no clear D gene. From germline, CDR1 is MNHEY and CDR2 SVGEGT. This CDR3 region has 15 residues. The CDR3 loop reads CAGSYRSRLLNEQFF. CDR3 bases: TGTGCCGGCAGTTACCGCAGCCGCCTTTTAAATGAGCAGTTCTTC.

This clonotype appeared a few times. The rearrangement links TRBV20-1 to TRBJ2-1; TRBD2 aligns across 12 bases. The V gene end was trimmed by 5 bases and the J gene end by 0 bases; junction bases not matched to a gene: 11. This CDR3 contains 18 residues. Germline CDR1 and CDR2: DFQATT and SNEGSKA (reference sequence). The CDR3 coding sequence is TGCAGTGCTCGGACTACGACTAGCGGGAGCGCCTCCTACAATGAGCAGTTCTTC. This gives the protein CSARTTTSGSASYNEQFF.

A few counts support this clonotype. The chain links TRBV2 to TRBJ2-1; the D gene is possibly TRBD2 (5 bases). Per germline, CDR1 SNHLY and CDR2 FYNNEI. The CDR3 extends over 17 amino acids. V lost 7 bases to trimming and J lost 0 bases, with 19 bases between them. The CDR3 protein is CASNARRPGYSYNEQFF. CDR3 in DNA: TGTGCCAGCAATGCCCGGAGGCCTGGGTACTCCTACAATGAGCAGTTCTTC.

This clonotype occurred many times. The genes are TRBV29-1 and TRBJ2-5; 13 bases are a match to TRBD2. Germline CDR1 and CDR2: SQVTM and ANQGSEA. The CDR3 has 14 amino acids. After removal of 8 bases from V and 3 bases from J, the junction contained 6 bases not matched to a gene. This CDR3 reads CSSWTSGGKETQYF. The CDR3 DNA sequence: TGCAGCTCATGGACTAGCGGGGGCAAAGAGACCCAGTACTTC.

This clonotype has just a few counts. The rearrangement uses TRBV7-2 and TRBJ2-1; 11 nucleotides agree with TRBD2. The CDR3 has 17 amino acids. The trim removed 0 bases at V and 7 bases at J, leaving 8 bases unmatched. Germline V gene data show CDR1 as SGHTA and CDR2 as FQGNSA. The DNA for the CDR3 is TGTGCCAGCAGCTTAGCGCCCCGTACTAGCGGGGGAAATGAGCAGTTCTTC. Protein product: CASSLAPRTSGGNEQFF.

The rearrangement uses TRBV20-1 and TRBJ2-7, with D possibly called TRBD1 or TRBD2 (5 bases each). CDR3 size: 16 residues. V was cut by 2 bases and J by 5 bases, with 22 bases left in between. Per the germline V gene, CDR1 is DFQATT and CDR2 is SNEGSKA (reference sequence). CDR3 bases: TGCAGTGCTAGAAGGAATTGGGACGCCGCTTCCGACGAGCAGTACTTC. Its translation is CSARRNWDAASDEQYF.

This rearrangement joins TRBV12-3 or TRBV12-4 to TRBJ1-2; D gene uncertain. Trimming removed 3 bases from V and 4 bases from J, with 6 bases in between. The CDR3 is made up of 12 amino acids. The CDR3 loop is CASSFSSYGYTF. The CDR3 bases are TGTGCCAGCAGTTTCAGTAGCTATGGCTACACCTTC.

V is TRBV20-1 and J is TRBJ2-1, with TRBD2 matching over 10 bases. V lost 5 bases, J lost 1 base, and 5 bases stayed unmatched. CDR3 length: 15 residues. CDR1 and CDR2 (germline): DFQATT, SNEGSKA (reference sequence). The CDR3 region is CSARGLAESYNEQFF. As DNA, the CDR3 is TGCAGTGCTCGCGGACTAGCGGAGTCCTACAATGAGCAGTTCTTC.

This clonotype occurred a few times. The chain couples TRBV11-2 to TRBJ2-4; no clear D gene. V dropped 0 bases and J dropped 15 bases, with 15 bases sitting between them. The CDR3 extends over 13 amino acids. Germline V CDR1 and CDR2: SGHAT, FQNNGV. CDR3 loop: CASSLEILGFRYF. The CDR3 bases are TGTGCCAGCAGCTTAGAAATCCTAGGGTTTCGGTACTTC.

This clonotype has a handful of counts. The chain has TRBV5-1 and TRBJ2-1; 10 nucleotides align to TRBD2. Per germline, CDR1 SGHRS and CDR2 YFSETQ. The CDR3 consists of 15 residues. The trim removed 1 base at V and 9 bases at J, leaving 7 bases unmatched. The CDR3 nucleotides are TGCGCCAGCAGCTTGTCAGCGGGAGGGCCGAGTGAGCAGTTCTTC. Encoded protein: CASSLSAGGPSEQFF.

The chain couples TRBV20-1 to TRBJ2-1, with 8 bases aligning to TRBD2. CDR1 DFQATT and CDR2 SNEGSKA come from the germline V gene (reference sequence). After removal of 5 bases from V and 4 bases from J, the junction contained 13 bases not matched to a gene. There are 16 residues in the CDR3. CDR3 residues: CSALVERGGGYNEQFF. The CDR3, as DNA: TGCAGTGCTCTCGTCGAACGGGGGGGCGGGTACAATGAGCAGTTCTTC.

V gene TRBV4-1 combines with J gene TRBJ1-1; D gene uncertain. The CDR3 has 17 amino acids. V was shortened by 1 base and J by 1 base, with 16 bases between the two germline ends. From germline, CDR1 is MGHRA and CDR2 YSYEKL. CDR3 coding DNA: TGCGCCAGCAGCCAAGGTCACTTGTTCAGGTCGAACACTGAAGCTTTCTTT. This translates into CASSQGHLFRSNTEAFF.

For this clonotype: One junction end disagrees with the germline gene, perhaps due to a read error. The gene calls are TRBV10-3 and TRBJ2-5; 7 positions match TRBD1. Per the germline V gene, CDR1 is ENHRY and CDR2 is SYGVKD. This CDR3 is 13 amino acids long. DNA for the CDR3: TGTGCCACTGGGACAGATCCTAAAGAGATCCAGTACTTC. It encodes CATGTDPKEIQYF.